The 19 T cell receptor beta chains listed next were all sequenced from one sample in a study of blood T cell repertoires in COVID-19. Repertoires were generated with immunoSEQ multiplex PCR, while TCRdb's copy carries only in-frame clones and drops some. The profile shows roughly 220,000 clones, over 60% of them singletons. Sequencing was performed on peripheral blood. The source is a woman aged 70-85 years with acute or convalescent COVID-19.

The chain has TRBV18 and TRBJ2-2, with 8 bases fitting TRBD2. Per germline, CDR1 KGHSH and CDR2 LQKENI. V was pared by 4 bases and J by 7 bases, with 8 bases of the junction left unmatched. This CDR3 is 15 amino acids long. The CDR3, as DNA: TGTGCCAGCTCACTGCGAGCGGGAGAGGACGGGGAGCTGTTTTTT. This sequence encodes CASSLRAGEDGELFF.

This clone occurred a few times. The chain combines TRBV24-1 with TRBJ2-7, with 7 bases matching TRBD1. V shed 4 bases, J shed 2 bases, and the junction held 1 base outside the gene matches. This CDR3 region has 13 residues. Germline CDR1 reads KGHDR; CDR2 reads SFDVKD. CDR3 sequence (DNA): TGTGCCACCAGTGAGGGGACAGCCTACGAGCAGTACTTC. It yields the protein CATSEGTAYEQYF.

The rearrangement uses TRBV3-1 (or the pseudogene TRBV3-2) and TRBJ2-2, with D perhaps matching TRBD2 (6 bases). Trimming removed 2 bases from V and 1 base from J, with 11 bases in between. The germline V gene encodes CDR1 LGHDT and CDR2 YNNKEL (reference sequence). The CDR3 is 16 residues long. CDR3 bases: TGTGCCAGCAGCCAATGGCGGGGCCAGAACACCGGGGAGCTGTTTTTT. Protein: CASSQWRGQNTGELFF.

The gene calls are TRBV6-5 and TRBJ2-1; D is uncertain. Germline CDR1 MNHEY, CDR2 SVGAGI. Trimming pared 0 bases from V and 7 bases from J, leaving 13 bases between. This CDR3 is built from 15 residues. In nucleotides, the CDR3 is TGTGCCAGCAGTTACTCCCCCCGTTTTCGGAATGAGCAGTTCTTC. This translates into CASSYSPRFRNEQFF.

This clone was counted a few times. The chain joins TRBV28 to TRBJ2-3; perhaps TRBD2 as D (5 bases). The CDR3 runs to 14 residues. With 3 bases removed from V and 6 bases from J, the gap between germline ends came to 13 bases. Germline-derived CDR1 and CDR2 are MDHEN and SYDVKM. In nucleotides, the CDR3 is TGTGCCAGCAGTTTCCAAAGTGGGAGTGATACGCAGTATTTT. Residues: CASSFQSGSDTQYF.

The rearrangement joins TRBV4-1 to TRBJ2-4, with 7 bases matching TRBD2. V was clipped by 1 base and J by 0 bases; unmatched bases: 9. Germline loops: CDR1 MGHRA, CDR2 YSYEKL. The CDR3 covers 18 residues. CDR3 coding DNA: TGCGCCAGCAGCCAAGTCTTCCGCGGGGGACTAGCCAAAAACATTCAGTACTTC. Translation gives CASSQVFRGGLAKNIQYF.

This chain links TRBV20-1 with TRBJ1-2, with TRBD1 identical over 8 bases. The CDR3 covers 18 residues. The V and J ends lost 3 bases and 3 bases, in that order; junction bases with no gene match: 18. Germline loops: CDR1 DFQATT, CDR2 SNEGSKA (reference sequence). In nucleotides, the CDR3 is TGCAGTGCTAGTTCGTCGGGCGGACAGGGAAGATTATACTATGGCTACACCTTC. Translated: CSASSSGGQGRLYYGYTF.

The chain carries TRBV5-4 and TRBJ1-4; D is unresolved. Germline lookup yields CDR1 SGHNT and CDR2 YYREEE (reference sequence). Trimming stripped 4 bases from V and 6 bases from J, with 16 bases between. The CDR3 length is 15 residues. The CDR3 region has the DNA TGTGCCAGCAGCCCCAGAGGAGGGAAAGATGAAAAACTGTTTTTT. This codes for CASSPRGGKDEKLFF.

The chain links TRBV7-3 to TRBJ2-1; 8 positions match TRBD1. This CDR3 region has 14 residues. Per germline, CDR1 SGHTA and CDR2 FQGTGA. V lost 5 bases, J lost 8 bases, and 8 bases stayed unmatched. The CDR3, as DNA: TGTGCCAGCAGCCTGGGGACAGGAGGATATGAGCAGTTCTTC. Translated: CASSLGTGGYEQFF.

This chain uses TRBV29-1 with TRBJ2-7; 11 nucleotides match TRBD2. V trimming: 7 bases; J trimming: 5 bases; junction bases outside the gene matches: 7. The length of the CDR3 is 13 residues. Germline V gives CDR1 SQVTM, CDR2 ANQGSEA. The DNA of the CDR3 is TGCAGCGCCCGAGGGGGACTAGCGGACGAGCAGTACTTC. It yields the protein CSARGGLADEQYF.

The chain is built from TRBV18 and TRBJ2-2, with D perhaps matching TRBD2 (6 bases). V lost 4 bases, J lost 4 bases, and 16 bases lay in between. This CDR3 is built from 16 residues. Germline-derived CDR1 and CDR2 are KGHSH and LQKENI. For the CDR3, the DNA is TGTGCCAGCTCACTGGCACCTAGCGTCGGCACCGGGGAGCTGTTTTTT. This gives the protein CASSLAPSVGTGELFF.

V and J are TRBV18 and TRBJ1-4, with D possibly matching TRBD1 (5 bases). The ends were cut back, 4 bases at V and 4 bases at J, with 16 bases in the middle. The CDR3 consists of 16 residues. Germline-derived CDR1 and CDR2 are KGHSH and LQKENI. The CDR3 loop is CASSQMSPDSNEKLFF. CDR3 DNA: TGTGCCAGCTCACAAATGAGCCCCGACAGTAATGAAAAACTGTTTTTT.

The V gene is TRBV24-1, the J gene TRBJ2-5; TRBD2 matches 8 bases. Germline values: CDR1 KGHDR, CDR2 SFDVKD. The CDR3 extends over 17 amino acids. V dropped 4 bases and J dropped 4; count of bases not matched to a gene: 13. The CDR3 DNA sequence: TGTGCCACCAGTGACCTCCGGGGGGGCGGGGGCCGAGAGACCCAGTACTTC. Protein product: CATSDLRGGGGRETQYF.

There are a few counts of this clone. The chain links TRBV28 to TRBJ1-2; 9 bases fit TRBD1. V shed 6 bases, J shed 6 bases, and the junction held 8 bases outside the gene matches. The CDR3 runs to 14 residues. Germline values: CDR1 MDHEN, CDR2 SYDVKM. CDR3 nucleotides: TGTGCCAGCAGCTCGGGACAGGGTATCGATGGCTACACCTTC. It encodes CASSSGQGIDGYTF.

The V gene is TRBV6-5, the J gene TRBJ1-1, with 7 bases matching TRBD1. This CDR3 contains 14 residues. The V gene end was trimmed by 6 bases and the J gene end by 4 bases; junction bases not matched to a gene: 8. CDR1 and CDR2 from the germline V gene are MNHEY and SVGAGI. The CDR3 region has the DNA TGTGCCAGCAGGTCGACAGGGTACGGCACTGAAGCTTTCTTT. Translating it yields CASRSTGYGTEAFF.

V gene TRBV14 combines with J gene TRBJ2-5, with 8 bases identical to TRBD1. The trim removed 4 bases at V and 5 bases at J, leaving 9 bases unmatched. CDR1 and CDR2 (germline): SGHDN, FVKESK. This CDR3 spans 15 amino acids. The CDR3 DNA reads as TGTGCCAGCAGCCGGCAGGGGGCTAAGATCGAGACCCAGTACTTC. Protein product: CASSRQGAKIETQYF.

J is TRBJ2-5 and V is TRBV3-1 (or the pseudogene TRBV3-2), with 15 bases fitting TRBD2. The CDR3 consists of 16 residues. Per germline, CDR1 LGHDT and CDR2 YNNKEL (reference sequence). V lost 3 bases, J lost 5 bases, and 4 bases stayed unmatched. The CDR3 DNA is TGTGCCAGCAGCCAGGGACTAGCGGGAGGCTGGGAGACCCAGTACTTC. This encodes CASSQGLAGGWETQYF.

This clone was seen a few times. The chain employs TRBV7-9 and TRBJ2-7; 7 bases are a match to TRBD1. The CDR3 is 11 residues long. Germline values: CDR1 SEHNR, CDR2 FQNEAQ (reference sequence). The J segment lost 10 bases and the V segment lost 5 bases, leaving 5 bases of the junction unmatched. Here the CDR3 DNA reads TGTGCCAGCAGCGAACGGACAGGCCAGTACTTC. Translating gives CASSERTGQYF.

The chain recombines TRBV10-3 with TRBJ2-7, with 7 bases fitting TRBD1. With V trimmed by 6 bases and J by 6 bases, 5 bases remained unmatched. Germline V CDR1 and CDR2: ENHRY, SYGVKD. The CDR3 is made up of 12 amino acids. CDR3 DNA sequence: TGTGCCATCAGGCGACAGGGCAGCGAGCAGTACTTC. Protein product: CAIRRQGSEQYF.